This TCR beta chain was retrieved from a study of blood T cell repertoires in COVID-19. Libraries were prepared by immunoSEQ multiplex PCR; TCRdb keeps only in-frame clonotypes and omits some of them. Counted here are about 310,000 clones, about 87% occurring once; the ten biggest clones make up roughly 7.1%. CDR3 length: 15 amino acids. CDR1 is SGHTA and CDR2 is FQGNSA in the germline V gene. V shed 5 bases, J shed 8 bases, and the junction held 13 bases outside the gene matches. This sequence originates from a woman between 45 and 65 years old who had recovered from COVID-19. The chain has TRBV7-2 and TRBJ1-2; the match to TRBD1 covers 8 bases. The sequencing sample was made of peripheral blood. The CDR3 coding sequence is TGTGCCAGCAGCCTCAATGCCGGGACAGGAGAAGGCTACACCTTC. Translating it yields CASSLNAGTGEGYTF.